This TCR beta chain was sequenced in a study of blood T cells in healthy people across ages. General study results and limits: The long-lived group displayed more naive CD4+ cells, plus higher diversity, than the aged donors did.

As to this clonotype: Its antigen is still unknown.

Each of the donors had roughly 9.7 milliliters of peripheral blood drawn into EDTA-treated Vacutainer tubes. Total RNA extraction produced at least 6 micrograms (per sample) for the study. PCR was performed a second time for about 7 to 11 cycles using a sample-barcoded 5' primer and a J-beta primer mix. Each of the cDNA molecules was tagged by a template-switch adaptor with 12 random nucleotides. TCRdb analysed the 5' RACE reads with MiXCR anew, one entry per CDR3 protein. Of over 550,000 distinct CDR3 sequences in the sample, about 28% were seen once. Trimming removed 0 bases at V and 4 bases at J, with 12 bases between. The CDR3 runs to 15 residues. Germline CDR1 reads LGHNA; CDR2 reads YSLEER.

This chain links TRBV4-3 with TRBJ2-5; possibly TRBD2 for D (6 bases). The sample consisted of blood. The TCR was taken from an elderly woman in good health. The CDR3 loop is CASSQDAGLGETQYF. In DNA form, the CDR3 reads TGCGCCAGCAGCCAAGATGCGGGACTGGGAGAGACCCAGTACTTC.